Listed below are T cell receptor beta chains from one sample, sequenced in a study of blood T cell repertoires in COVID-19. Profiling relied on immunoSEQ multiplex PCR, and the TCRdb table lists in-frame clones only, not all of them. This sample yields about 420,000 clones, of which 85% to 90% are seen a single time; roughly 0.76% belongs to the top ten. Input material: peripheral blood. These receptors all stem from a man between 18 and 35 years old with COVID-19, enrolled during active disease. Each CDR3 is given with its conserved first and last residue. D genes are given only for firm matches. Rows may omit the clone size; those that give it use once, few, many or a size class.

TRBV25-1,TRBJ1-5,-,-,TGTGCCAGCAGTGAATTAGGTAAGGGGGATCAGCCCCAGCATTTT,CASSELGKGDQPQHF
TRBV27,TRBJ1-6,TRBD1,-,TGTGCCAGCAGGGACCTGACAGGGGGTAGGGATAATTCACCCCTCCACTTT,CASRDLTGGRDNSPLHF
TRBV4-1,TRBJ1-3,-,-,TGCGCCAGCAGCCAAGATAACAGCATCGGAAACACCATATATTTT,CASSQDNSIGNTIYF
TRBV19,TRBJ1-5,-,-,TGTGCCAGTAGTATAGTGTGGGGGGGCAGTCAGCCCCAGCATTTT,CASSIVWGGSQPQHF
TRBV3-1/TRBV3-2,TRBJ1-1,TRBD1,-,TGTGCCAGCAGCCAACGGGACAGAAACACTGAAGCTTTCTTT,CASSQRDRNTEAFF
TRBV18,TRBJ1-2,-,-,TGTGCCAGCTCACCATTGTTGCAGGGTAACAACTATGGCTACACCTTC,CASSPLLQGNNYGYTF
TRBV6-1,TRBJ2-5,TRBD2,-,TGTGCCAGCAGTGAACAGTGGGGGGGGACCCAGTACTTC,CASSEQWGGTQYF
TRBV5-6,TRBJ2-3,TRBD2,once,TGTGCCAGCAGCTATGGGACTACTGATACGCAGTATTTT,CASSYGTTDTQYF
TRBV7-9,TRBJ2-3,-,-,TGTGCCAGCAGCTTAGTTGGCGGGACGGGAGATACGCAGTATTTT,CASSLVGGTGDTQYF
TRBV4-1,TRBJ2-2,TRBD1,-,TGCGCCAGCAGCCCGGGACAGGGGGCGGTCGGGGAGCTGTTTTTT,CASSPGQGAVGELFF
TRBV4-1,TRBJ1-5,TRBD1,-,TGCGCCAGCAGCCAAGGACAGGGTCTCGATCAGCCCCAGCATTTT,CASSQGQGLDQPQHF
TRBV11-3,TRBJ2-1,-,-,TGTGCCAGCAGCTTGCGGACACAAATCGTGGCCAATGAGCAGTTCTTC,CASSLRTQIVANEQFF
TRBV19,TRBJ1-2,-,-,TGTGCCAGTAGCACCGGGACTGCATCTAACTATGGCTACACCTTC,CASSTGTASNYGYTF
TRBV18,TRBJ2-6,-,-,TGTGCCAGCTCACCAGCCGGTTTCTCTGGGGCCAACGTCCTGACTTTC,CASSPAGFSGANVLTF
TRBV27,TRBJ1-1,TRBD1,-,TGTGCCAGCAGTTATGGACAGGGGGCAATTGAAGCTTTCTTT,CASSYGQGAIEAFF
TRBV5-1,TRBJ2-3,-,few,TGCGCCAGCAGCTTGGGAGGATACACAGATACGCAGTATTTT,CASSLGGYTDTQYF
TRBV6-2/TRBV6-3,TRBJ1-1,TRBD1,-,TGTGCCAGCAGTTCCGGGACAGAAATGAACACTGAAGCTTTCTTT,CASSSGTEMNTEAFF
TRBV11-3,TRBJ2-5,TRBD2,-,TGTGCCAGCAGCGGAGGACTAGCGGGAAATACGGAGACCCAGTACTTC,CASSGGLAGNTETQYF
TRBV19,TRBJ1-1,-,-,TGTGCCAGTAGTATAGAGGCGGGACGAGCTGAAGCTTTCTTT,CASSIEAGRAEAFF
TRBV14,TRBJ1-4,-,once,TGTGCCAGCAGCCCTTACTTCGGGACAACCGCACGAGAAAAACTGTTTTTT,CASSPYFGTTAREKLFF
TRBV2,TRBJ1-2,TRBD1,-,TGTGCCAGCAGCGGGACAGGCTATGGCTACACCTTC,CASSGTGYGYTF
TRBV18,TRBJ1-5,-,-,TGTGCCAGCTCGGCTCAGGGTATATTAAGCAATCAGCCCCAGCATTTT,CASSAQGILSNQPQHF
TRBV11-2,TRBJ2-1,-,-,TGTGCCAGCAGCCTCGGGACAGGGACTAGACGGGAATCGGAGCAGTTCTTC,CASSLGTGTRRESEQFF
TRBV18,TRBJ1-2,-,-,TGTGCCAGCTCACCTGTCGAACCCGGCGGTAGCTACACCTTC,CASSPVEPGGSYTF
TRBV5-5,TRBJ2-7,TRBD1,-,TGTGCCAGCAGCTTGGGGACAGGGCACCACGAGCAGTACTTC,CASSLGTGHHEQYF
TRBV7-8,TRBJ1-4,-,-,TGTGCCAGCAGCTTTGGTCTGAGGACTGATGAAAAACTGTTTTTT,CASSFGLRTDEKLFF
TRBV30,TRBJ2-5,-,-,TGTGCCTGGAGTGTGGGACTGCAAGAGACCCAGTACTTC,CAWSVGLQETQYF
TRBV2,TRBJ2-7,TRBD2,-,TGTGCCAGCAGTGAGAGCGGGGGGGCCAACGAGCAGTACTTC,CASSESGGANEQYF
TRBV5-1,TRBJ2-2,TRBD2,-,TGCGCCAGCAGCTTGGATAGCGGGGGGTCGAACACCGGGGAGCTGTTTTTT,CASSLDSGGSNTGELFF
TRBV18,TRBJ2-1,-,-,TGTGCCAGCTCACTCCGACAGGAACCTCGGAATGAGCAGTTCTTC,CASSLRQEPRNEQFF
TRBV19,TRBJ2-7,TRBD1,-,TGTGCCAGTAGTAGGACAGGGCCCTACGAGCAGTACTTC,CASSRTGPYEQYF
TRBV19,TRBJ1-3,-,few,TGTGCCAGTAGGACCCAGGGGACTGGAAACACCATATATTTT,CASRTQGTGNTIYF